This T cell receptor (beta chain) comes out of a study of T cell repertoires in cytomegalovirus infection. TCRdb re-analysed the reads in MiXCR, keeping a single row per CDR3 protein. This repertoire shows around 450,000 distinct CDR3 sequences, around 10% found once; its top ten account for roughly 10%. The CDR3 extends over 12 amino acids. V gave up 5 bases and J gave up 8 bases, with 9 bases separating them. Germline loops: CDR1 SGHTA, CDR2 FQGTGA. Study-level results: HLA-C-restricted CMV clonotypes gave the most frequent clonotype in two of eight donors. Pooled public TCR beta family frequency picked out CMV carriers with the relevant HLA.

This clonotype appeared many times. What it recognizes is unknown. V and J are TRBV7-3 and TRBJ1-4, with D possibly TRBD1 on 5 matching bases. The sequenced material came from PBMCs. The receptor was isolated from a human donor in good health (CMV status not recorded). Some clones in this sample may be carry-over from other donors' samples. The CDR3: CASSPGGEKLFF. The CDR3 DNA is TGTGCCAGCAGCCCCGGGGGAGAAAAACTGTTTTTT.